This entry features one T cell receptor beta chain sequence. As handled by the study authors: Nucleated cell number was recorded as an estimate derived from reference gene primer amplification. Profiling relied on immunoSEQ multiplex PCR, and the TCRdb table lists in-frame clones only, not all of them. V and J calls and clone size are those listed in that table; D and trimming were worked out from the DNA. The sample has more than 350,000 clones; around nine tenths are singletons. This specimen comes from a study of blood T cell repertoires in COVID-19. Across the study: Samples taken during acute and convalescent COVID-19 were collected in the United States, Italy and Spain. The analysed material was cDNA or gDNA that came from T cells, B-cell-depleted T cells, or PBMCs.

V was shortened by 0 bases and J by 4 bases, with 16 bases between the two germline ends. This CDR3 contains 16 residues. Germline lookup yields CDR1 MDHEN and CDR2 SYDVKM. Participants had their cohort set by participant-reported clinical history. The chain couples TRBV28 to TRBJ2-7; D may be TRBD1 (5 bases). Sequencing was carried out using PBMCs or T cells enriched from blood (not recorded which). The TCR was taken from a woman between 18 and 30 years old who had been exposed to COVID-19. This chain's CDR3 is CASSLWDPGSTYEQYF. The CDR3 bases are TGTGCCAGCAGTTTATGGGACCCAGGGTCTACTTACGAGCAGTACTTC.